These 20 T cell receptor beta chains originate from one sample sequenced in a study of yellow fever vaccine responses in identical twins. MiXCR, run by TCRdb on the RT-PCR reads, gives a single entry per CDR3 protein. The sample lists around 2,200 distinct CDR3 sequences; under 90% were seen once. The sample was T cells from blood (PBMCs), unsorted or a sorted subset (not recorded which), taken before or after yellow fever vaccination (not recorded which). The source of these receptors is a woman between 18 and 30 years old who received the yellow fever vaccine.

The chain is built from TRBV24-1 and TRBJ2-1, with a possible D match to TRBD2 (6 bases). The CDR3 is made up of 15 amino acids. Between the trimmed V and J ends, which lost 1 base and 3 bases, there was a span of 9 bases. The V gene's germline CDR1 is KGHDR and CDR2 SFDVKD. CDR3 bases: TGTGCCACCAGTGATTTAGGAGGGCTCTACAATGAGCAGTTCTTC. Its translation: CATSDLGGLYNEQFF.

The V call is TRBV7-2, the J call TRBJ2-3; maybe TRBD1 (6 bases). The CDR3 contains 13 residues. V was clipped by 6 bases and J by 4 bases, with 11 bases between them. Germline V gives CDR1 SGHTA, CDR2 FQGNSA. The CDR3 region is CASSPTGSDTQYF. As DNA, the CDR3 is TGTGCCAGCAGTCCTACAGGGTCAGATACGCAGTATTTT.

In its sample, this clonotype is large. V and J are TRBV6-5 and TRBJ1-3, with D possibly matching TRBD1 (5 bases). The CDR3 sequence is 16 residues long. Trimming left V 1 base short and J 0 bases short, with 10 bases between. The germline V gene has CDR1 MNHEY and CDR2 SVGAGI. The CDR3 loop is CASSYWQGGSGNTIYF. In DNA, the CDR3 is TGTGCCAGCAGTTACTGGCAGGGTGGCTCTGGAAACACCATATATTTT.

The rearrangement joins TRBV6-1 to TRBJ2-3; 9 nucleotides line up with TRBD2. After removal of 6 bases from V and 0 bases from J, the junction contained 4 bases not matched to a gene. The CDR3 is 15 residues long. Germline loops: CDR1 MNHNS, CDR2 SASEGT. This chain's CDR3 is CASSRLAVSTDTQYF. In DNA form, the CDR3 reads TGTGCCAGCAGCCGACTAGCGGTTAGCACAGATACGCAGTATTTT.

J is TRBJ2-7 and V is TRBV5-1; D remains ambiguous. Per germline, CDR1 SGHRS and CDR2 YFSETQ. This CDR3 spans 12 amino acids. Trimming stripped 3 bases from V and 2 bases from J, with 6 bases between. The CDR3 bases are TGCGCCAGCAGCTCATCACCCTACGAGCAGTACTTC. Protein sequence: CASSSSPYEQYF.

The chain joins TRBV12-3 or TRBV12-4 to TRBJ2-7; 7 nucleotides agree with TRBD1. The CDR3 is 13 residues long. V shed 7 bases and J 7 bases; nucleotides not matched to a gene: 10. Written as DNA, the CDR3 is TGTGCCAGCAAAACGACAGGGTTGGGGGAGCAGTACGTC. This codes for CASKTTGLGEQYV.

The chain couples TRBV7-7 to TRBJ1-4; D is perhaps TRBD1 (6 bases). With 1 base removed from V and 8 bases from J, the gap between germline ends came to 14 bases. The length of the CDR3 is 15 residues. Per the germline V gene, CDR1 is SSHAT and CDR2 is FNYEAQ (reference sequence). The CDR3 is CASSLGPGAEEKLFF. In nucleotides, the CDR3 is TGTGCCAGCAGCTTAGGTCCGGGGGCCGAAGAAAAACTGTTTTTT.

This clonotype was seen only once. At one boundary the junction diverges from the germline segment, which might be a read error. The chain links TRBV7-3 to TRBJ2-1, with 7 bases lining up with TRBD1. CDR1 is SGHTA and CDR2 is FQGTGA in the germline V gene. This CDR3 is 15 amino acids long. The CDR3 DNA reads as TGTGCCAGCAGCATAACAGGGGTCCCCTACAATGAGCAGTTCTTC. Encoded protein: CASSITGVPYNEQFF.

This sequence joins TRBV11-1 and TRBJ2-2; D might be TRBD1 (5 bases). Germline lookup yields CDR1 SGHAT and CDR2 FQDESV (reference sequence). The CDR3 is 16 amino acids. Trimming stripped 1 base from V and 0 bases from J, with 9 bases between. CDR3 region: CASSLVHRPNTGELFF. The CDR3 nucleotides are TGTGCCAGCAGCTTAGTACACAGGCCGAACACCGGGGAGCTGTTTTTT.

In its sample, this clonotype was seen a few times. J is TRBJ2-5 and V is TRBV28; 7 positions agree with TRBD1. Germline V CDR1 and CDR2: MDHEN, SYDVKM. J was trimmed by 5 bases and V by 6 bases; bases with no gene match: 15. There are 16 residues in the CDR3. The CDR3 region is CASRTQQGHVAETQYF. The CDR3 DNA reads TGTGCCAGCAGGACCCAACAGGGGCACGTGGCGGAGACCCAGTACTTC.

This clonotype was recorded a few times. DNA for the CDR3: TGTGCCAGCATACCCGGGACAGTACTCTATGGCTACACCTTC. This gives the protein CASIPGTVLYGYTF. The chain is built from TRBV28 and TRBJ1-2; TRBD1 matches at 7 bases. Germline CDR1 MDHEN, CDR2 SYDVKM. The CDR3 is made up of 14 amino acids. Germline trimming cut 7 bases from V and 4 bases from J; bases unmatched to any gene: 9.

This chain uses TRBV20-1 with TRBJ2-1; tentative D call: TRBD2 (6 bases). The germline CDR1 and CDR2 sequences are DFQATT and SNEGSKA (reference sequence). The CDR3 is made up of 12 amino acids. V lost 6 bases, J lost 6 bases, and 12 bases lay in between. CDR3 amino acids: CSATQGGNEQFF. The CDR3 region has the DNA TGCAGTGCAACCCAGGGAGGCAATGAGCAGTTCTTC.

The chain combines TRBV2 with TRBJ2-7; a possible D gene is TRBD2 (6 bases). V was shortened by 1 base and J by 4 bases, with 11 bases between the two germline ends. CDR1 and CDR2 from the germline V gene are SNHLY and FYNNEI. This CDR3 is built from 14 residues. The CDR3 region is CASSEEAGEYEQYF. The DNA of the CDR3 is TGTGCCAGCAGTGAAGAAGCGGGTGAATACGAGCAGTACTTC.

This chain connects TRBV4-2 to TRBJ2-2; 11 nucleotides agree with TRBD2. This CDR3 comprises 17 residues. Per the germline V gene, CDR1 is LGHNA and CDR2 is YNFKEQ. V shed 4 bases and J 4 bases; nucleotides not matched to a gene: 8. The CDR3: CASSPVTSGGPTGELFF. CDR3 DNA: TGTGCCAGCAGCCCCGTTACTAGCGGGGGCCCCACCGGGGAGCTGTTTTTT.

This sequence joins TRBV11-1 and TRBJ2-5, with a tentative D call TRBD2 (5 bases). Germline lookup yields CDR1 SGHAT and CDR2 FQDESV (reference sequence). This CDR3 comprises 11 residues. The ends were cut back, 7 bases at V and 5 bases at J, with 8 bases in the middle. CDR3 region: CASTSGETQYF. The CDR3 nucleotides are TGTGCCAGCACCTCGGGGGAGACCCAGTACTTC.

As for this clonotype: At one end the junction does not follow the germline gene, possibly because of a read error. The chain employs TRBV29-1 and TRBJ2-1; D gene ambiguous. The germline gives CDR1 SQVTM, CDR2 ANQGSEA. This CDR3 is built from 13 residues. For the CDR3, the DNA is TGCAGCGTTAAAGACGGGTACAACAATGAGCAGTTCTTC. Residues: CSVKDGYNNEQFF.

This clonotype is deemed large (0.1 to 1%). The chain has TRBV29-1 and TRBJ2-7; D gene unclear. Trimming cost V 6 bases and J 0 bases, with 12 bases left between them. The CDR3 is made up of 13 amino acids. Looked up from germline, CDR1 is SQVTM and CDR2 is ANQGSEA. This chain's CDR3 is CSVVKDSSYEQYF. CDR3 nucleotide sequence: TGCAGCGTAGTTAAAGATTCCTCCTACGAGCAGTACTTC.

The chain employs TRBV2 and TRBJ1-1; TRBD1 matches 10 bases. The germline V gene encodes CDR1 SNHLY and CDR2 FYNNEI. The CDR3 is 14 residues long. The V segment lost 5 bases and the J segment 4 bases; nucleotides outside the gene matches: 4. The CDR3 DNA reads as TGTGCCAGCAGTCGGGACAGGGGACTCACTGAAGCTTTCTTT. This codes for CASSRDRGLTEAFF.

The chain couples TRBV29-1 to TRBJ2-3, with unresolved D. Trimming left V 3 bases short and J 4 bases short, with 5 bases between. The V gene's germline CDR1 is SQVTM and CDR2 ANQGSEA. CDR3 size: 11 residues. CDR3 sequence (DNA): TGCAGCGTTGACCGAGCAGATACGCAGTATTTT. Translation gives CSVDRADTQYF.

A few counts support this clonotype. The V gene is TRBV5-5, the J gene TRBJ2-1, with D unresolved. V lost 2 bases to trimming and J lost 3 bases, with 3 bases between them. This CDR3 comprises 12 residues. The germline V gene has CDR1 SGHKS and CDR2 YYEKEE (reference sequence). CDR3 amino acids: CASSFNYNEQFF. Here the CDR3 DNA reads TGTGCCAGCAGCTTCAACTACAATGAGCAGTTCTTC.